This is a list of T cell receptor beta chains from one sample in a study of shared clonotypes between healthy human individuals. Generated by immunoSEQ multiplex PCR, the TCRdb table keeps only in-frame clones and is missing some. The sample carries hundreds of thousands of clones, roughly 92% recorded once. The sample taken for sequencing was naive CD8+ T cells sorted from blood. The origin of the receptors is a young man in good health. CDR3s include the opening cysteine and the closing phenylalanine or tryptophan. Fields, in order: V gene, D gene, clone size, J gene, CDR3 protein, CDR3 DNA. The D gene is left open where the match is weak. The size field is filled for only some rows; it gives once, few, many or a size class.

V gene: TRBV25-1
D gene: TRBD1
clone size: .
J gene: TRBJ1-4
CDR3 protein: CASRGGNEKLFF
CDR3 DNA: TGTGCCAGCAGAGGGGGCAATGAAAAACTGTTTTTT

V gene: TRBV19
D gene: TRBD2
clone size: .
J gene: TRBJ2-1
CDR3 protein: CASSIDPPASGSPYNEQFF
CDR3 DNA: TGTGCCAGTAGTATAGATCCTCCCGCTAGCGGGAGCCCCTACAATGAGCAGTTCTTC

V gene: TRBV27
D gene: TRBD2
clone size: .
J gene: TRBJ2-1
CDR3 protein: CASSPGTSGAYNEQFF
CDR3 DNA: TGTGCCAGCAGTCCAGGGACTAGCGGTGCCTACAATGAGCAGTTCTTC

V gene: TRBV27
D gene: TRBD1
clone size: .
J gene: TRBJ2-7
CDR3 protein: CASSFQGAVYEQYF
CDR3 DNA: TGTGCCAGCAGTTTCCAGGGGGCAGTTTACGAGCAGTACTTC

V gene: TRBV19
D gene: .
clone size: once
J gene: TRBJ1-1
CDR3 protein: CASRAGTEAFF
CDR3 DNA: TGTGCCAGTAGGGCCGGCACTGAAGCTTTCTTT

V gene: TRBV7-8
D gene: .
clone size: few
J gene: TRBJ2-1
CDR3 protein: CASSLWAGGVDNEQFF
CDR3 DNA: TGTGCCAGCAGCTTATGGGCCGGGGGCGTAGACAATGAGCAGTTCTTC

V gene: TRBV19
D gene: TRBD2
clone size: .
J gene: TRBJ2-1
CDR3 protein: CASSDPSGSSYNEQFF
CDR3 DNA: TGTGCCAGTAGTGACCCTAGCGGGAGTTCTTACAATGAGCAGTTCTTC

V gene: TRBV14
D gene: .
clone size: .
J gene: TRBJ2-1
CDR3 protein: CASSQGRRAGYNEQFF
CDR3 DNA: TGTGCCAGCAGCCAAGGAAGGAGGGCCGGGTACAATGAGCAGTTCTTC

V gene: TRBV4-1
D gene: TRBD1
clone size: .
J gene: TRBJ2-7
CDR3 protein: CASSQDGTGGFYEQYF
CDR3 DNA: TGCGCCAGCAGCCAAGATGGAACAGGGGGTTTCTACGAGCAGTACTTC

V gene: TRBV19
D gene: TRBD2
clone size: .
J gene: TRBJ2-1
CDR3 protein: CASSMLAGAQYNEQFF
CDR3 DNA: TGTGCCAGTAGTATGCTAGCGGGGGCTCAATACAATGAGCAGTTCTTC

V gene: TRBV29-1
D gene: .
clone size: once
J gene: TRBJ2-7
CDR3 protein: CSVTSGDPTYEQYF
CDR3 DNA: TGCAGCGTCACCTCGGGGGACCCGACCTACGAGCAGTACTTC

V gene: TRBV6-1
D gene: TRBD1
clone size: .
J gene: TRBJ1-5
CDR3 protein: CASSEGTLQGAPAQPQHF
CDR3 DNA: TGTGCCAGCAGTGAAGGGACATTACAGGGGGCGCCGGCTCAGCCCCAGCATTTT

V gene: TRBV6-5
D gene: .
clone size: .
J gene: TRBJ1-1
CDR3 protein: CASSTSILVREAFF
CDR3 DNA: TGTGCCAGCAGTACCTCTATCTTAGTACGAGAAGCTTTCTTT

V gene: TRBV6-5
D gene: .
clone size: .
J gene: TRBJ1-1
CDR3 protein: CASSYSSKTNTEAFF
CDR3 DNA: TGTGCCAGCAGTTACTCGAGTAAGACCAACACTGAAGCTTTCTTT

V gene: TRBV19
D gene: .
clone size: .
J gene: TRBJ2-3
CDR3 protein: CASSHPIGTNSWGTDTQYF
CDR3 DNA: TGTGCCAGTAGCCACCCCATCGGGACCAATTCTTGGGGCACAGATACGCAGTATTTT

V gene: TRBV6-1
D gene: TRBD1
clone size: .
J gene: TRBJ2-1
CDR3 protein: CASSEAPQGAGNEQFF
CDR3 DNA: TGTGCCAGCAGTGAAGCCCCACAGGGGGCAGGTAATGAGCAGTTCTTC

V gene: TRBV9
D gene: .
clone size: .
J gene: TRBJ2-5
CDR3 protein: CASSDEAPTRTETQYF
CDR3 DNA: TGTGCCAGCAGCGACGAGGCCCCGACTAGGACGGAGACCCAGTACTTC

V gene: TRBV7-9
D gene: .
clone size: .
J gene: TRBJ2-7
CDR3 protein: CASSLASGEGASYEQYF
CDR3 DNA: TGTGCCAGCAGCTTAGCGTCGGGGGAGGGGGCCTCCTACGAGCAGTACTTC

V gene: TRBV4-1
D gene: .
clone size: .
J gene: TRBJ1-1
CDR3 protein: CASSQEKGSPEAFF
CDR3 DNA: TGCGCCAGCAGCCAAGAAAAGGGGAGCCCTGAAGCTTTCTTT

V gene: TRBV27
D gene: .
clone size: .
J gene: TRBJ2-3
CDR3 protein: CASSPTGTLPDTQYF
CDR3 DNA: TGTGCCAGCAGCCCGACCGGGACTTTGCCAGATACGCAGTATTTT

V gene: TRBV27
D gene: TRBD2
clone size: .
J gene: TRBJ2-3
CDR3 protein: CASALGTSATDTQYF
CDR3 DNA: TGTGCCAGCGCGTTGGGGACTAGCGCCACAGATACGCAGTATTTT

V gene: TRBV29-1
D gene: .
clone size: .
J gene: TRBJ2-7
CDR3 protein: CSVESTTGYEQYF
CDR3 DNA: TGCAGCGTTGAATCGACGACAGGCTACGAGCAGTACTTC

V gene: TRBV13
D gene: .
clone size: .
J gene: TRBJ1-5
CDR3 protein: CASSGVNQPQHF
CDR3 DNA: TGTGCCAGCAGCGGAGTCAATCAGCCCCAGCATTTT

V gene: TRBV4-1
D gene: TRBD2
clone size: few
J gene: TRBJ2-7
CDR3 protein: CASSQVIQGLALSYEQYF
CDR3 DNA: TGCGCCAGCAGCCAAGTTATACAGGGACTAGCGCTCTCCTACGAGCAGTACTTC

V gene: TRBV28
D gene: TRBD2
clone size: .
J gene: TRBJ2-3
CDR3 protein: CASSSPSLSREGLHF
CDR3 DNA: TGTGCCAGCAGTTCCCCCAGTCTGTCGCGGGAGGGCCTGCATTTT

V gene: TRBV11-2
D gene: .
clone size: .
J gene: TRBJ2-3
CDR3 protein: CASSLVGGPPDTQYF
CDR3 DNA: TGTGCCAGCAGCTTAGTCGGGGGCCCCCCAGATACGCAGTATTTT

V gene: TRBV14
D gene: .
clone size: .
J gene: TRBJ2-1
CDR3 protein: CASSQDGDSYNEQFF
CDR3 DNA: TGTGCCAGCAGCCAAGATGGGGACTCCTACAATGAGCAGTTCTTC